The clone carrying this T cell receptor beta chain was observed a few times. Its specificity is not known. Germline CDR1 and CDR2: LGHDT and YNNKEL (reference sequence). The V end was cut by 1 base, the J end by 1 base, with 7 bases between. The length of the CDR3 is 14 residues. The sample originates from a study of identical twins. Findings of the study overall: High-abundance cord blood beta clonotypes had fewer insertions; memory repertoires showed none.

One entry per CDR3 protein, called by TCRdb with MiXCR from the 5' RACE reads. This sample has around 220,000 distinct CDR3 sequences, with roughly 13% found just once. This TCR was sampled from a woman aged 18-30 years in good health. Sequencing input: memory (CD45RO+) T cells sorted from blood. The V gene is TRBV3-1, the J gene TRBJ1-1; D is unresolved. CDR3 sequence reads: CASSQGEGNTEAFF. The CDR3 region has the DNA TGTGCCAGCAGCCAAGGTGAGGGGAACACTGAAGCTTTCTTT.